This entry is about one T cell receptor (beta chain). Libraries were prepared by immunoSEQ multiplex PCR; TCRdb keeps only in-frame clonotypes and omits some of them. The data hold about 490,000 clones, with 79% observed a single time. The data derive from a study of shared clonotypes between healthy human individuals. The CDR3 is 15 residues long. V was pared by 1 base and J by 4 bases, with 7 bases of the junction left unmatched. Germline V CDR1 and CDR2: SGHDT, YYEEEE. The sequenced sample consisted of PBMCs. The chain has TRBV5-6 and TRBJ2-5, with 7 positions matching TRBD1. This clonotype originated in a woman between 40 and 50 years old in good health. Some clones in this sample may be carry-over from other donors' samples. The CDR3 loop reads CASSLRSAGGETQYF. The CDR3, as DNA: TGTGCCAGCAGCTTGCGGTCGGCAGGGGGAGAGACCCAGTACTTC.